This T cell receptor (beta chain) was obtained from a study of blood T cell repertoires in COVID-19. Background on the study: The United States, Italy and Spain were the sources of the acute and convalescent COVID-19 samples. T cells, B-cell-depleted T cells, or PBMCs provided the cDNA or gDNA that served as material.

The germline V gene encodes CDR1 SGHNT and CDR2 YENEEA. Trimming removed 2 bases from V and 0 bases from J, with 6 bases in between. The CDR3 consists of 14 residues. Clones were sequenced by immunoSEQ multiplex PCR, and TCRdb holds only the in-frame ones, with some missing. The sample has roughly 350,000 clones, approximately 89% seen once. Sequencing input: peripheral blood. V is TRBV11-3 and J is TRBJ2-3; no firm D call. The TCR originated in a woman under 30 who had recovered from COVID-19. CDR3: CASSLRLSTDTQYF. CDR3 bases: TGTGCCAGCAGCTTAAGACTGAGCACAGATACGCAGTATTTT.